One sample yielded the 10 T cell receptor beta chains listed below, sequenced in a study of blood T cells in healthy people across ages. A second about 7 to 12 cycle PCR used barcoded and J-beta primers. TCRdb itself ran the 5' RACE reads through MiXCR, one entry per CDR3 protein. The sample has about 2 million distinct CDR3 sequences; 40% to 55% are singletons. What was sequenced was blood. The receptors shown here come from a woman between 40 and 55 years old in good health.

This clonotype was counted only a few times. The CDR3 DNA follows: TGTGCCAGCAGCCTGTGGGGCCCGCTAGCGGGATTAAGGAATGAGCAGTTCTTC. It codes for CASSLWGPLAGLRNEQFF. The chain carries TRBV7-2 and TRBJ2-1, with 9 bases identical to TRBD2. The CDR3 consists of 18 residues. CDR1 and CDR2 (germline): SGHTA, FQGNSA. J was trimmed by 7 bases and V by 5 bases; bases with no gene match: 18.

The V gene is TRBV2, the J gene TRBJ2-3, with TRBD1 as a possible D gene (6 bases). Germline V lookup: CDR1 SNHLY, CDR2 FYNNEI. The CDR3 consists of 13 residues. Trimming left V 8 bases short and J 6 bases short, with 15 bases between. The CDR3 bases are TGTGCCAGCCTAGGGACAAATGTGGATACGCAGTATTTT. It yields the protein CASLGTNVDTQYF.

The chain carries TRBV4-3 and TRBJ2-3, with a possible D match to TRBD2 (5 bases). The V and J ends lost 3 bases and 8 bases respectively, with 9 bases between them. This CDR3 region has 12 residues. Germline values: CDR1 LGHNA, CDR2 YSLEER. CDR3 region: CASSHREGTQYF. The CDR3 region has the DNA TGCGCCAGCAGCCACAGAGAGGGTACGCAGTATTTT.

This chain joins TRBV7-9 and TRBJ1-6; 9 nucleotides align to TRBD1. Germline CDR1 SEHNR, CDR2 FQNEAQ (reference sequence). The CDR3 is 15 amino acids. Trimming removed 1 base from V and 9 bases from J; junction bases left unmatched: 4. The CDR3 protein is CASSLETGGSSPLHF. The CDR3 DNA is TGTGCCAGCAGCTTAGAAACAGGGGGCAGTTCACCCCTCCACTTT.

This clonotype was counted a single time. The chain joins TRBV28 to TRBJ1-2; D remains ambiguous. Germline V CDR1 and CDR2: MDHEN, SYDVKM. V was pared by 7 bases and J by 0 bases, with 12 bases between. The CDR3 is made up of 14 amino acids. Written as DNA, the CDR3 is TGTGCCAGCATCTCAATTTCCGCTAACTATGGCTACACCTTC. Translating gives CASISISANYGYTF.

V and J are TRBV20-1 and TRBJ1-2; tentatively, D is TRBD1 (5 bases). Germline CDR1 reads DFQATT; CDR2 reads SNEGSKA (reference sequence). Trimming took off 0 bases at V and 2 bases at J, with 10 bases between the two ends. This CDR3 is 14 amino acids long. This chain's CDR3 is CSARDPDRNYGYTF. The CDR3 DNA follows: TGCAGTGCTAGAGATCCTGACAGAAACTATGGCTACACCTTC.

The chain carries TRBV9 and TRBJ2-7; 7 positions match TRBD2. With the DNA end fitting TRBJ2-5 better, the J assignment may be wrong. There are 15 residues in the CDR3. Germline assignment: CDR1 SGDLS and CDR2 YYNGEE. CDR3 in amino acids: CASSVGTEPGGTQYF. CDR3 DNA: TGTGCCAGCAGCGTAGGAACCGAGCCGGGGGGGACCCAGTACTTC.

J is TRBJ2-1 and V is TRBV12-3 or TRBV12-4, with D perhaps matching TRBD2 (8 bases). Trimming took off 5 bases at V and 6 bases at J, with 20 bases between the two ends. The length of the CDR3 is 16 residues. DNA of the CDR3: TGTGCCAGCAGTGACCCGGGAGGGGGCCCTCGCAATGAGCAGTTCTTC. Translating gives CASSDPGGGPRNEQFF.

The chain links TRBV20-1 to TRBJ2-1, with TRBD1 identical over 7 bases. V lost 5 bases to trimming and J lost 8 bases; unmatched junction nucleotides: 15. The germline V gene encodes CDR1 DFQATT and CDR2 SNEGSKA (reference sequence). The CDR3 runs to 15 residues. The CDR3 here is CSAYTGTVGIHEQFF. Here the CDR3 DNA reads TGCAGTGCTTACACCGGGACAGTCGGTATCCATGAGCAGTTCTTC.

The chain joins TRBV28 to TRBJ2-7, with D possibly called TRBD1 or TRBD2 (5 bases each). This CDR3 is built from 13 residues. Germline V gene lookup returns CDR1 MDHEN and CDR2 SYDVKM. The ends were cut back, 7 bases at V and 2 bases at J, with 12 bases in the middle. The CDR3 bases are TGTGCCAGCATTGGGGACCGAGCCTACGAGCAGTACTTC. Translating it yields CASIGDRAYEQYF.